The 5 T cell receptor beta chains presented below share a single source sample, sequenced in a study of early T cells in non-severe SARS-CoV-2 infection. Each CDR3 protein gets one entry after TCRdb re-called the 5' RACE reads with MiXCR. The data hold tens of thousands of distinct CDR3 sequences, with roughly 10% observed a single time. This material consisted of whole blood, taken at baseline. These receptors originate from an adult who was a healthcare worker with PCR-confirmed SARS-CoV-2 infection or an uninfected control (not recorded which).

The V and J genes are TRBV28 and TRBJ2-1; 11 nucleotides line up with TRBD2. Germline V gene data show CDR1 as MDHEN and CDR2 as SYDVKM. This CDR3 has 13 residues. V trimming: 2 bases; J trimming: 15 bases; junction bases outside the gene matches: 6. The CDR3 region has the DNA TGTGCCAGCAGTTTACCTAGCGGGAGGATCCCGTTCTTC. Translated: CASSLPSGRIPFF.

This clonotype occurred a few times. The chain joins TRBV7-2 to TRBJ2-1, with D unresolved. V lost 2 bases and J 1 base, leaving 9 bases between the germline ends. This CDR3 has 15 residues. CDR1 is SGHTA, CDR2 FQGNSA, per germline. CDR3 DNA: TGTGCCAGCAGCTTAACAGCCGCTTCCTACAATGAGCAGTTCTTC. Amino acids: CASSLTAASYNEQFF.

In its sample, this clonotype was seen many times. The chain has TRBV11-3 and TRBJ2-1; 16 bases line up with TRBD2. The CDR3 is 19 residues long. J lost 5 bases, V lost 0 bases, and 7 bases had no gene match. Germline V lookup: CDR1 SGHNT, CDR2 YENEEA. The CDR3, as DNA: TGTGCCAGCAGCTTAGATGGGACTAGCGGGAGGGCCGGGGACAATGAGCAGTTCTTC. It is translated as CASSLDGTSGRAGDNEQFF. Looking up the rest from reference TRBV11-3 and TRBJ2-1 gives the full variable domain: EAGVVQSPRYKIIEKKQPVAFWCNPISGHNTLYWYLQNLGQGPELLIRYENEEAVDDSQLPKDRFSAERLKGVDSTLKIQPAELGDSAVYLCASSLDGTSGRAGDNEQFFGPGTRLTVL.

This clonotype qualifies as medium-sized. CDR3 nucleotides: TGTGCCAGCATCGGGCCGAACTACGAGCAGTACTTC. Translating gives CASIGPNYEQYF. This chain joins TRBV28 and TRBJ2-7; D gene ambiguous. This CDR3 has 12 amino acids. The V end lost 7 bases, the J end lost 3 bases, and 10 bases lay between the germline ends. Germline V lookup: CDR1 MDHEN, CDR2 SYDVKM. The full variable domain, completed using reference TRBV28 and TRBJ2-7, is DVKVTQSSRYLVKRTGEKVFLECVQDMDHENMFWYRQDPGLGLRLIYFSYDVKMKEKGDIPEGYSVSREKKERFSLILESASTNQTSMYLCASIGPNYEQYFGPGTRLTVT.

The CDR3 sequence is CASSLVGSRQETQYF. The CDR3 region has the DNA TGTGCCAGCAGTTTAGTCGGGAGTCGCCAAGAGACCCAGTACTTC. The rearrangement joins TRBV27 to TRBJ2-5, with D tentatively TRBD2 (6 bases). With 2 bases removed from V and 1 base from J, the gap between germline ends came to 11 bases. The germline CDR1 and CDR2 sequences are MNHEY and SMNVEV (reference sequence). The CDR3 covers 15 residues.